The clone carrying this T cell receptor beta chain was seen a single time. Its antigen is unknown. In the PCR, 60 Vbeta and 13 Jbeta primers were used. Profiling relied on immunoSEQ multiplex PCR, and the TCRdb table lists in-frame clones only, not all of them. Altogether about 97,000 clones are present, around 72% being singletons, with the ten largest covering around 3.5%. The data belong to a study of cytomegalovirus exposure and HLA in healthy donors. Looking at the study overall: From donors who were HLA-typed, an early data release held 75 million to 85 million unique TCRs. Study results and limitations: In a later analysis, a genetic analysis reported fewer productive-TCR N-insertions in an Asian-associated ancestry cluster than the cohort average. Analysis performed later showed TCR beta chains linked to HLA being more clonally expanded than equally common others.

Germline V gene sequence: CDR1 MNHEY, CDR2 SMNVEV (reference sequence). Trimming removed 5 bases at V and 2 bases at J, with 6 bases between. This CDR3 region has 12 residues. Source material: PBMCs. The source of this sequence is a man between 35 and 55 years old in good health and CMV-seronegative. The V call is TRBV27, the J call TRBJ1-1, with D unclear. The CDR3 DNA reads TGTGCCAGCAGTCCCGGTAACACTGAAGCTTTCTTT. The encoded protein is CASSPGNTEAFF.